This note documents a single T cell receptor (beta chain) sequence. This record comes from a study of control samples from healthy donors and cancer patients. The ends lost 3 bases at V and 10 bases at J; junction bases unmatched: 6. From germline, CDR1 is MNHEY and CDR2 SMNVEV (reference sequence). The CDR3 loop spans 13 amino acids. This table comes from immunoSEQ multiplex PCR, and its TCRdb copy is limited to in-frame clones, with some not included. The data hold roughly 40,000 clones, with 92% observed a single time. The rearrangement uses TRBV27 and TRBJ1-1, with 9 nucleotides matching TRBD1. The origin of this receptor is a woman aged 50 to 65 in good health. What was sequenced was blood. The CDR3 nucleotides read TGTGCCAGCAGTTTGGGACAGGGAACGGCAGCTTTCTTT. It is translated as CASSLGQGTAAFF.